The clone carrying this TCR beta chain was seen once. What it binds is not known. This entry comes from a study of blood T cells in healthy people across ages. With a J-beta primer mix and a sample-barcoded 5' primer, a second PCR ran roughly 6 to 11 cycles. TCRdb analysed the 5' RACE reads with MiXCR anew, one entry per CDR3 protein. Here the sample spans around 1,900,000 distinct CDR3 sequences, about two fifths being singletons. Study observations and caveats: As age increased, TCR beta diversity per million T cells fell in a roughly linear fashion. Diversity estimated from one million T cells was considered an underestimate.

This CDR3 has 18 amino acids. The J segment lost 1 base and the V segment lost 3 bases, leaving 13 bases of the junction unmatched. Sequencing used blood. The TCR originated in a human donor in good health. V is TRBV12-3 or TRBV12-4 and J is TRBJ1-2; TRBD1 aligns across 8 bases. The CDR3 DNA reads TGTGCCAGCAGTTTCAAGGTCAGGGGGCCCCTACTTAACTATGGCTACACCTTC. Protein sequence: CASSFKVRGPLLNYGYTF.